These 30 T cell receptor beta chains were sequenced from one sample in a study of T cell responses to AZD1222 COVID-19 vaccine. Sequenced by immunoSEQ multiplex PCR; TCRdb stores in-frame clones only, minus some. The data show 150,000 to 200,000 clones, approximately 92% seen once. Sequencing used peripheral blood, obtained 28 days after the second dose of the MenACWY control vaccine. Receptors originate from an adult who received the MenACWY meningococcal vaccine as a control.

This clone was counted once. The chain carries TRBV6-5 and TRBJ2-3, with D perhaps being TRBD1 or TRBD2 (5 bases each). The germline V gene encodes CDR1 MNHEY and CDR2 SVGAGI. CDR3 length: 12 amino acids. Trimming stripped 7 bases from V and 6 bases from J, with 11 bases between. DNA for the CDR3: TGTGCCAGCACCGGGGCAGGGGATACGCAGTATTTT. It encodes CASTGAGDTQYF.

The chain is built from TRBV10-1 and TRBJ1-3; tentatively, D is TRBD1 (6 bases). The CDR3 runs to 15 residues. Germline CDR1 is WNHNN and CDR2 is SYGVQD (reference sequence). Trimming shortened V by 2 bases and J by 9 bases, and 17 bases separated the two germline ends. CDR3 in DNA: TGCGCCAGCAGTGAGCGAGGGCTGGAAGGGGGCACCATATATTTT. Translated: CASSERGLEGGTIYF.

The chain joins TRBV5-8 to TRBJ1-6, with D uncertain. V was shortened by 0 bases and J by 7 bases, with 8 bases between the two germline ends. The CDR3 spans 14 residues. Looked up from germline, CDR1 is SGHTS and CDR2 is YDEGEE. CDR3 sequence reads: CASSLGRVNSPLHF. CDR3 DNA: TGTGCCAGCAGCTTGGGGAGGGTAAATTCACCCCTCCACTTT.

This rearrangement joins TRBV6-5 to TRBJ1-5, with 7 nucleotides matching TRBD1. Germline V gene lookup returns CDR1 MNHEY and CDR2 SVGAGI. V was pared by 9 bases and J by 3 bases, with 11 bases of the junction left unmatched. The CDR3 consists of 15 residues. The CDR3 region is CASSLTGNNNQPQHF. The CDR3, as DNA: TGTGCCAGTTCCTTGACAGGGAACAACAATCAGCCCCAGCATTTT.

The J gene is TRBJ1-2, the V gene TRBV6-5; maybe TRBD1 (6 bases). V lost 2 bases, J lost 8 bases, and 18 bases lay in between. The CDR3 consists of 15 residues. CDR1 and CDR2 from the germline V gene are MNHEY and SVGAGI. The CDR3 DNA is TGTGCCAGCAGTTACCTATGGGAGGCCCAGGGGGGCTACACCTTC. It encodes CASSYLWEAQGGYTF.

The CDR3 loop is CASSQLRQNYGYTF. The CDR3, as DNA: TGTGCCAGCAGCCAACTGCGACAGAACTATGGCTACACCTTC. The rearrangement uses TRBV4-2 and TRBJ1-2; possible D gene TRBD1, 5 bases. The CDR3 has 14 residues. Between the trimmed V and J ends, which lost 2 bases and 2 bases, there was a span of 9 bases. Looked up from germline, CDR1 is LGHNA and CDR2 is YNFKEQ.

This chain links TRBV2 with TRBJ1-6; D not resolved. The V gene's germline CDR1 is SNHLY and CDR2 FYNNEI. The ends were cut back, 8 bases at V and 0 bases at J, with 8 bases in the middle. This CDR3 contains 14 residues. CDR3 amino acids: CASSPASYNSPLHF. The CDR3 DNA reads as TGTGCCAGCTCCCCGGCCTCCTATAATTCACCCCTCCACTTT.

The chain links TRBV10-3 to TRBJ1-5; no firm D call. CDR3 length: 15 residues. Germline CDR1 ENHRY, CDR2 SYGVKD. The ends were cut back, 2 bases at V and 7 bases at J, with 15 bases in the middle. The CDR3 nucleotides read TGTGCCATCAGTGAGCAAGTCCAAGGGAACCAGCCCCAGCATTTT. Its translation is CAISEQVQGNQPQHF.

The sample holds many counts of this clone. The chain joins TRBV6-2 or TRBV6-3 to TRBJ2-1, with 7 bases aligning to TRBD2. V was clipped by 0 bases and J by 9 bases; unmatched bases: 14. The germline CDR1 and CDR2 sequences are MNHEY and SVGEGT. The CDR3 sequence is 17 residues long. As DNA, the CDR3 is TGTGCCAGCAGTTACTCCCCCCTGGCGGGGGTCTTTGGTGAGCAGTTCTTC. This codes for CASSYSPLAGVFGEQFF.

The gene calls are TRBV28 and TRBJ1-2, with no clear D. Germline V lookup: CDR1 MDHEN, CDR2 SYDVKM. V was cut by 5 bases and J by 2 bases, with 15 bases left in between. CDR3 length: 15 amino acids. The CDR3 protein is CASSPGGPANYGYTF. Written as DNA, the CDR3 is TGTGCCAGCAGTCCCGGTGGACCTGCGAACTATGGCTACACCTTC.

The CDR3 reads CASSQSRHSYEQYF. CDR3 bases: TGCGCCAGCAGCCAATCCCGCCATTCCTACGAGCAGTACTTC. The chain employs TRBV4-3 and TRBJ2-7, with no clear D. Germline V lookup: CDR1 LGHNA, CDR2 YSLEER. V lost 2 bases to trimming and J lost 1 base, with 9 bases between them. The CDR3 totals 14 residues.

The chain is built from TRBV13 and TRBJ2-3, with D perhaps TRBD2 (5 bases). Trimming removed 1 base from V and 0 bases from J, with 8 bases in between. This CDR3 spans 15 amino acids. Germline CDR1 reads PRHDT; CDR2 reads FYEKMQ (reference sequence). In DNA, the CDR3 is TGTGCCAGCAGCTTAGTACGGACTAGCACAGATACGCAGTATTTT. As protein: CASSLVRTSTDTQYF.

CDR3 in amino acids: CASSWDRRSGNTIYF. CDR3 nucleotides: TGTGCCAGCAGCTGGGACCGCCGCTCTGGAAACACCATATATTTT. The rearrangement joins TRBV7-3 to TRBJ1-3; D might be TRBD1 (5 bases). Germline V gene data show CDR1 as SGHTA and CDR2 as FQGTGA. Between the trimmed V and J ends, which lost 4 bases and 0 bases, there was a span of 10 bases. The CDR3 contains 15 residues.

V usage is TRBV19 and J usage is TRBJ1-1, with 7 bases fitting TRBD1. CDR1 LNHDA and CDR2 SQIVND come from the germline V gene (reference sequence). This CDR3 is 15 amino acids long. J was trimmed by 0 bases and V by 5 bases; bases with no gene match: 6. CDR3 coding DNA: TGTGCCAGTAGTGCCACAGGGGCCTTGAACACTGAAGCTTTCTTT. It translates to CASSATGALNTEAFF.

This chain connects TRBV6-5 to TRBJ1-6; possible D gene TRBD1, 6 bases. With 2 bases removed from V and 11 bases from J, the gap between germline ends came to 16 bases. CDR3 length: 15 residues. Germline V lookup: CDR1 MNHEY, CDR2 SVGAGI. CDR3 bases: TGTGCCAGCAGTTACACGCGAGATACAGGGCCACCCCTCCACTTT. This codes for CASSYTRDTGPPLHF.

The rearrangement links TRBV5-4 to TRBJ2-1; TRBD2 agrees at 15 bases. The germline V gene has CDR1 SGHNT and CDR2 YYREEE (reference sequence). V was pared by 5 bases and J by 4 bases, with 4 bases of the junction left unmatched. This CDR3 spans 16 amino acids. CDR3 in DNA: TGTGCCAGCAGTTACGGACTAGCGGGGGGGTACAATGAGCAGTTCTTC. It specifies CASSYGLAGGYNEQFF.

CDR3 sequence reads: CASSPTGGYTF. The CDR3 region has the DNA TGTGCCAGCAGCCCGACCGGTGGCTACACCTTC. The V and J genes are TRBV28 and TRBJ1-2, with D uncertain. Germline assignment: CDR1 MDHEN and CDR2 SYDVKM. V was cut by 6 bases and J by 7 bases, with 9 bases left in between. This CDR3 contains 11 residues.

The chain combines TRBV29-1 with TRBJ1-2; perhaps TRBD1 as D (5 bases). The germline gives CDR1 SQVTM, CDR2 ANQGSEA. Trimming shortened V by 4 bases and J by 5 bases, and 14 bases separated the two germline ends. CDR3 length: 13 residues. DNA of the CDR3: TGCAGCGTTGCGCCAGGGAGCGGTTATGGCTACACCTTC. As protein: CSVAPGSGYGYTF.

V is TRBV2 and J is TRBJ1-5; D gene ambiguous. Germline lookup yields CDR1 SNHLY and CDR2 FYNNEI. V lost 5 bases to trimming and J lost 3 bases, with 17 bases between them. The length of the CDR3 is 16 residues. In nucleotides, the CDR3 is TGTGCCAGCAGTCACCGGGGTACATTGTCCAATCAGCCCCAGCATTTT. Protein product: CASSHRGTLSNQPQHF.

V and J are TRBV5-4 and TRBJ2-3; D remains unclear. This CDR3 is built from 13 residues. V gave up 7 bases and J gave up 0 bases, with 9 bases separating them. Germline V gene data show CDR1 as SGHNT and CDR2 as YYREEE (reference sequence). CDR3 region: CASLDKSTDTQYF. The DNA for the CDR3 is TGTGCCAGCCTTGACAAGAGCACAGATACGCAGTATTTT.

The gene calls are TRBV2 and TRBJ1-6; perhaps TRBD1 as D (6 bases). With 7 bases removed from V and 8 bases from J, the gap between germline ends came to 9 bases. Germline V gene sequence: CDR1 SNHLY, CDR2 FYNNEI. This CDR3 is built from 12 residues. The CDR3 bases are TGTGCCAGCAAGGGGGACTATTCACCCCTCCACTTT. As protein: CASKGDYSPLHF. The complete variable domain, with remaining parts taken from reference TRBV2 and TRBJ1-6, reads EPEVTQTPSHQVTQMGQEVILRCVPISNHLYFYWYRQILGQKVEFLVSFYNNEISEKSEIFDDQFSVERPDGSNFTLKIRSTKLEDSAMYFCASKGDYSPLHFGNGTRLTVT.

The V gene is TRBV3-1 (or the pseudogene TRBV3-2), the J gene TRBJ1-1; D is ambiguous. Per germline, CDR1 LGHDT and CDR2 YNNKEL (reference sequence). CDR3 length: 15 amino acids. The V end lost 4 bases, the J end lost 0 bases, and 12 bases lay between the germline ends. This CDR3 reads CASSRGIRLNTEAFF. Here the CDR3 DNA reads TGTGCCAGCAGCCGAGGAATCCGCTTGAACACTGAAGCTTTCTTT.

This chain joins TRBV24-1 and TRBJ2-1; 12 nucleotides line up with TRBD2. V shed 3 bases and J 8 bases; nucleotides not matched to a gene: 7. The CDR3 has 16 residues. Per germline, CDR1 KGHDR and CDR2 SFDVKD. The chain's CDR3 is CATSDRLAGAGDEQFF. CDR3 coding DNA: TGTGCCACCAGTGATCGACTAGCGGGGGCCGGAGATGAGCAGTTCTTC.

The sample holds one count of this clone. The genes are TRBV18 and TRBJ1-4; 9 bases are a match to TRBD1. This CDR3 has 15 residues. The J segment lost 7 bases and the V segment lost 2 bases, leaving 5 bases of the junction unmatched. Germline loops: CDR1 KGHSH, CDR2 LQKENI. The CDR3 protein is CASSPGTGSGEKLFF. CDR3 coding DNA: TGTGCCAGCTCACCAGGGACAGGGAGCGGTGAAAAACTGTTTTTT.

The chain uses TRBV18 and TRBJ1-5; TRBD1 is a possible D gene (6 bases). CDR3 length equals 16 residues. Germline V gene data show CDR1 as KGHSH and CDR2 as LQKENI. V was cut by 4 bases and J by 0 bases, with 13 bases left in between. CDR3 sequence: CASSQGVGYSNQPQHF. In DNA, the CDR3 is TGTGCCAGCTCACAGGGGGTAGGCTATAGCAATCAGCCCCAGCATTTT.

The genes are TRBV4-2 and TRBJ1-6, with 7 bases matching TRBD1. With V trimmed by 0 bases and J by 9 bases, 2 bases remained unmatched. The CDR3 spans 14 residues. Germline CDR1 is LGHNA and CDR2 is YNFKEQ. Written as DNA, the CDR3 is TGTGCCAGCAGCCAAGATCACAGGGGTTCACCCCTCCACTTT. Translating it yields CASSQDHRGSPLHF.

The genes are TRBV4-1 and TRBJ2-1; D is undetermined. The germline CDR1 and CDR2 sequences are MGHRA and YSYEKL. The V gene lost 0 bases and the J gene lost 4 bases, with 10 bases spanning the gap. The CDR3 covers 15 residues. For the CDR3, the DNA is TGCGCCAGCAGCCAAGAGGCCTTTAGTTACAATGAGCAGTTCTTC. Translating it yields CASSQEAFSYNEQFF.

V gene TRBV27 combines with J gene TRBJ2-1, with D possibly TRBD2 on 6 matching bases. Germline loops: CDR1 MNHEY, CDR2 SMNVEV (reference sequence). V was cut by 6 bases and J by 11 bases, with 17 bases left in between. The CDR3 is 13 residues long. The CDR3 coding sequence is TGTGCCAGCAGGCCTGCCGCGGGGCGGCAGCAGTTCTTC. Protein sequence: CASRPAAGRQQFF.

The chain uses TRBV12-3 or TRBV12-4 and TRBJ1-2; a weak D match, TRBD1 (5 bases). Trimming stripped 2 bases from V and 8 bases from J, with 12 bases between. CDR3 length: 13 residues. CDR3 sequence reads: CASSLISGDGYTF. The CDR3 DNA reads TGTGCCAGCAGTTTAATATCGGGGGACGGCTACACCTTC.

This chain uses TRBV2 with TRBJ1-1; 9 bases agree with TRBD1. The CDR3 is 14 residues long. After removal of 4 bases from V and 4 bases from J, the junction contained 4 bases not matched to a gene. Germline V CDR1 and CDR2: SNHLY, FYNNEI. As DNA, the CDR3 is TGTGCCAGCAGTGTCCGGGACAGGGTCACTGAAGCTTTCTTT. It yields the protein CASSVRDRVTEAFF.